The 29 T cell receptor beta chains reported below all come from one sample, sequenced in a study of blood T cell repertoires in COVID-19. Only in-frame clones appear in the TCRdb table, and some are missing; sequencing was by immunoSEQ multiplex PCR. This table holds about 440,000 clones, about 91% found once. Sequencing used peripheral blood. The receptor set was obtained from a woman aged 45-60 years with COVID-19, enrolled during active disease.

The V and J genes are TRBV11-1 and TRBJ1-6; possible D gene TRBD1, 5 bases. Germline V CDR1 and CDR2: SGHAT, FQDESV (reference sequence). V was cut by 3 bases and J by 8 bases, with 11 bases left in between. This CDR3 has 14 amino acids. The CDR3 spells CASSFGQGYSPLHF. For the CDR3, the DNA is TGTGCCAGCAGCTTTGGGCAGGGTTATTCACCCCTCCACTTT.

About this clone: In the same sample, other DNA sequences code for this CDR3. Written as DNA, the CDR3 is TGTGCCAGCAGTTTGGCGGCGGGCACTGAAGCTTTCTTT. Protein product: CASSLAAGTEAFF. The chain links TRBV12-3 or TRBV12-4 to TRBJ1-1, with D hard to call. Trimming left V 3 bases short and J 4 bases short, with 9 bases between. This CDR3 contains 13 residues.

The CDR3 is CATRGGTEAFF. Here the CDR3 DNA reads TGTGCCACCCGGGGAGGGACTGAAGCTTTCTTT. The chain has TRBV28 and TRBJ1-1; no definite D call. CDR3 length: 11 residues. V lost 10 bases and J 5 bases, leaving 11 bases between the germline ends. Per germline, CDR1 MDHEN and CDR2 SYDVKM.

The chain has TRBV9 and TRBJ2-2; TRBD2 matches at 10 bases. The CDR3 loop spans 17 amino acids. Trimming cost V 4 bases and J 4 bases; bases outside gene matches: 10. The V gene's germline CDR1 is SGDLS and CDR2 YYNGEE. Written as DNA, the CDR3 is TGTGCCAGCAGCTCCCCACAGCGGGGGGGTCCCACCGGGGAGCTGTTTTTT. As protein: CASSSPQRGGPTGELFF.

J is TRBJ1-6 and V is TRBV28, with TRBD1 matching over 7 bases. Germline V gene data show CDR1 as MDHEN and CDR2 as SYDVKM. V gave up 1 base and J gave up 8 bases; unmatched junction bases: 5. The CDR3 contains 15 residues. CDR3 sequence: CASSLFGTVDSPLHF. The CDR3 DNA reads TGTGCCAGCAGTTTATTCGGGACAGTGGATTCACCCCTCCACTTT. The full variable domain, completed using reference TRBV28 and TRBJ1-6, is DVKVTQSSRYLVKRTGEKVFLECVQDMDHENMFWYRQDPGLGLRLIYFSYDVKMKEKGDIPEGYSVSREKKERFSLILESASTNQTSMYLCASSLFGTVDSPLHFGNGTRLTVT.

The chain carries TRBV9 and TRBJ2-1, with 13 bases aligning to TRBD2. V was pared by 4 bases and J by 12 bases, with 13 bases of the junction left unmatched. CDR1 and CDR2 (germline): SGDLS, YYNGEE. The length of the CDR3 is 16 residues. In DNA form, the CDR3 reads TGTGCCAGCAGCTCCAAACTAGCGGGGGGGCCCTCCGGGCAGTTCTTC. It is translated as CASSSKLAGGPSGQFF.

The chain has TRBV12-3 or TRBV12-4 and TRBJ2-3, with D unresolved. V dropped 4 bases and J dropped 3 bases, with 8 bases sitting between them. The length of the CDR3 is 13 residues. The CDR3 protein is CASSSADTDTQYF. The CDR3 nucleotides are TGTGCCAGCAGTTCTGCGGATACAGATACGCAGTATTTT.

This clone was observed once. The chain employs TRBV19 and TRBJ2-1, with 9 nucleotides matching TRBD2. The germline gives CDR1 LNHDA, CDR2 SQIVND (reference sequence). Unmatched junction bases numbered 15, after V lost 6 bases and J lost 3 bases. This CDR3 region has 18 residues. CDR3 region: CASSRSGAGGPDYNEQFF. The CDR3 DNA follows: TGTGCCAGTAGCAGATCGGGGGCGGGGGGGCCCGACTACAATGAGCAGTTCTTC. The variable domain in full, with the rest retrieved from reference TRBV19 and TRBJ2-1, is DGGITQSPKYLFRKEGQNVTLSCEQNLNHDAMYWYRQDPGQGLRLIYYSQIVNDFQKGDIAEGYSVSREKKESFPLTVTSAQKNPTAFYLCASSRSGAGGPDYNEQFFGPGTRLTVL.

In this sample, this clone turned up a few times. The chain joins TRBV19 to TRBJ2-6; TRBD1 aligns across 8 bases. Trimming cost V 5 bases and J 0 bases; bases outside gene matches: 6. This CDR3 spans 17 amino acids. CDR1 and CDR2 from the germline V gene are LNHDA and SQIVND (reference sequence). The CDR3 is CASSDQGQASGANVLTF. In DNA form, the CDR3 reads TGTGCCAGTAGTGACCAGGGACAGGCCTCTGGGGCCAACGTCCTGACTTTC.

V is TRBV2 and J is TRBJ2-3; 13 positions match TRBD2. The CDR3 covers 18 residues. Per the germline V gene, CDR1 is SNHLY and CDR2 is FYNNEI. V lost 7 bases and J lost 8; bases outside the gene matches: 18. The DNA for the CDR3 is TGTGCCAGCACCGCCTGGACTAGCGGGGGAGTTCGGGGGACTACGCAGTATTTT. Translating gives CASTAWTSGGVRGTTQYF.

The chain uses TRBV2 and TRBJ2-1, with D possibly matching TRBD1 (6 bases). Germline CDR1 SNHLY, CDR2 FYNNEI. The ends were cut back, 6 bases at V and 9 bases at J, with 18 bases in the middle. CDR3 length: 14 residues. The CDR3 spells CASSLEQGFGEQFF. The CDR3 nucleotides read TGTGCCAGCAGCCTGGAACAGGGATTTGGTGAGCAGTTCTTC.

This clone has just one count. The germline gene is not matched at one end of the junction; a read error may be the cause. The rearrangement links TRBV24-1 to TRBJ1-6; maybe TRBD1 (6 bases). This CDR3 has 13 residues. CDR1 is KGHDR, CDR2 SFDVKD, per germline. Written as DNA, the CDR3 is TGTCCCACCTCAGGGGCCTATAATTCACCCCTCCACTTT. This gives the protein CPTSGAYNSPLHF.

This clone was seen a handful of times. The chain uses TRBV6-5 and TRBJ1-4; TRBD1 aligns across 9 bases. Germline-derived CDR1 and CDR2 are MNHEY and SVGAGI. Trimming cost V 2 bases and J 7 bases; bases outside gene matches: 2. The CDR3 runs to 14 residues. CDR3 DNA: TGTGCCAGCAGTTACGGGACAGGGTTTGAAAAACTGTTTTTT. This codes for CASSYGTGFEKLFF.

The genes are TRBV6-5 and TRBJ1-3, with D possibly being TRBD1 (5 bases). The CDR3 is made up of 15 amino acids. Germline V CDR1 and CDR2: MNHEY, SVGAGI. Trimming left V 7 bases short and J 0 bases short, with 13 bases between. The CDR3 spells CASTLGGGSGNTIYF. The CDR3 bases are TGTGCCAGCACCTTAGGCGGGGGCTCTGGAAACACCATATATTTT.

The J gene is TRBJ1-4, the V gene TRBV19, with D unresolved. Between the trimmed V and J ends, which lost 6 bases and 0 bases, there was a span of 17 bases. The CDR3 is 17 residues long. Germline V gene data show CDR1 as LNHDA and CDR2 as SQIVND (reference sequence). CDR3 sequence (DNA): TGTGCCAGTAGCCTTCCGGGAAACCCTGCAACTAATGAAAAACTGTTTTTT. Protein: CASSLPGNPATNEKLFF.

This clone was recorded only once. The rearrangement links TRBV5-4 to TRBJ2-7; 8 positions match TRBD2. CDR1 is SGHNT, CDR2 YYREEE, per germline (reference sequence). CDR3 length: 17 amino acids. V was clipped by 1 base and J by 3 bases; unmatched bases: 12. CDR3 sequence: CASSLSGGRTGNYEQYF. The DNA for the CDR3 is TGTGCCAGCAGCTTGTCGGGGGGGCGGACGGGAAACTACGAGCAGTACTTC. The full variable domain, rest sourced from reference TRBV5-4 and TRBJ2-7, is ETGVTQSPTHLIKTRGQQVTLRCSSQSGHNTVSWYQQALGQGPQFIFQYYREEENGRGNFPPRFSGLQFPNYSSELNVNALELDDSALYLCASSLSGGRTGNYEQYFGPGTRLTVT.

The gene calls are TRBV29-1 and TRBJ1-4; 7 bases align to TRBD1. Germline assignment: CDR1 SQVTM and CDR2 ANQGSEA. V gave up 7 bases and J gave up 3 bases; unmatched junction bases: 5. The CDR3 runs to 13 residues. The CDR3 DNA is TGCAGCGGTACAGGGGCCCCTAATGAAAAACTGTTTTTT. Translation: CSGTGAPNEKLFF.

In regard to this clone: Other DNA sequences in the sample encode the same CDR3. CDR3: CASSLAAGAYGYTF. The CDR3 nucleotides read TGTGCCAGCAGCTTAGCGGCAGGGGCCTATGGCTACACCTTC. The V and J genes are TRBV7-2 and TRBJ1-2, with D perhaps matching TRBD1 (6 bases). Trimming took 0 bases from V and 4 from J, leaving 9 bases between them. The CDR3 runs 14 residues. Germline assignment: CDR1 SGHTA and CDR2 FQGNSA.

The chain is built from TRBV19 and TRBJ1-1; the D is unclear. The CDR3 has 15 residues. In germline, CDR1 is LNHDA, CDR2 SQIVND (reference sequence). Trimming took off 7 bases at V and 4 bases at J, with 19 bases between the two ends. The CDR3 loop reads CASTTQRGRSTEAFF. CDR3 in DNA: TGTGCCAGTACGACCCAGAGAGGGAGGAGCACTGAAGCTTTCTTT.

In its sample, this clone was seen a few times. CDR3 amino acids: CASILRHLNTEAFF. The CDR3, as DNA: TGTGCCAGCATCCTCCGACACTTGAACACTGAAGCTTTCTTT. J is TRBJ1-1 and V is TRBV2; D gene ambiguous. Trimming stripped 7 bases from V and 0 bases from J, with 12 bases between. The CDR3 contains 14 residues. Germline V gene sequence: CDR1 SNHLY, CDR2 FYNNEI.

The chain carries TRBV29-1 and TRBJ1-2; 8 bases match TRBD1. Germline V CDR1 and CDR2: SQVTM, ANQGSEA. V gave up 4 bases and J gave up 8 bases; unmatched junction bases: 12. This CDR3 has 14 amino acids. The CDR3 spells CSVVFQGAPDGYTF. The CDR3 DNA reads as TGCAGCGTTGTTTTCCAGGGGGCGCCTGACGGCTACACCTTC.

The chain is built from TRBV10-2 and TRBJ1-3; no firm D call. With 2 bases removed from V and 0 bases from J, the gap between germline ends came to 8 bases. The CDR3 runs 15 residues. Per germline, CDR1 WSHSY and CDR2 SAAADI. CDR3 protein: CASSEVPSSGNTIYF. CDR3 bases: TGCGCCAGCAGTGAGGTTCCGAGCTCTGGAAACACCATATATTTT.

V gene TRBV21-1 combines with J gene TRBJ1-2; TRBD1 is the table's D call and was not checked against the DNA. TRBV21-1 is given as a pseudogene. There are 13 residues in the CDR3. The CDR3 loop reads CASSKAPTGDYTF. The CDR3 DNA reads TGTGCCAGCAGCAAAGCCCCCACAGGGGACTACACCTTC.

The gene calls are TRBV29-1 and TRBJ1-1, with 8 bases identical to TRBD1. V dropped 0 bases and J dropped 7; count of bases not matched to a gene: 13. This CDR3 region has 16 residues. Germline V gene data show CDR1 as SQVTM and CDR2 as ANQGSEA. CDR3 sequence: CSVEDRSGQGAGEAFF. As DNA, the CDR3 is TGCAGCGTTGAAGATCGGTCCGGGCAGGGGGCAGGTGAAGCTTTCTTT.

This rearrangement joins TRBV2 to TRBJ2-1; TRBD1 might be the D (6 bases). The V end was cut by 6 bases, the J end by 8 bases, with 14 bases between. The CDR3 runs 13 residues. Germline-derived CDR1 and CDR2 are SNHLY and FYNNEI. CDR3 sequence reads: CASRQGLNYEQFF. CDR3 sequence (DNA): TGTGCCAGCAGACAGGGCTTGAATTATGAGCAGTTCTTC.

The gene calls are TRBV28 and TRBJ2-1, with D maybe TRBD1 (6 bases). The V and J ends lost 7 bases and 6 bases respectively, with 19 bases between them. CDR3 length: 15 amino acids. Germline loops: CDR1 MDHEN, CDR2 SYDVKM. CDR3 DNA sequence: TGTGCCAGCACCTCACCGGGTACAGGGATCAATGAGCAGTTCTTC. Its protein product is CASTSPGTGINEQFF.

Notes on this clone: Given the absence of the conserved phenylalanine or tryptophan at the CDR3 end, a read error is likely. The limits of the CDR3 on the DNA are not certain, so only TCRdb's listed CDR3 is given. The CDR3 region is CAISESGTGVRES. The chain joins TRBV10-3 to TRBJ2-3; the listed D gene, TRBD1, was not tested against the DNA. Germline V gene sequence: CDR1 ENHRY, CDR2 SYGVKD. Ends included, the CDR3 has 13 residues.

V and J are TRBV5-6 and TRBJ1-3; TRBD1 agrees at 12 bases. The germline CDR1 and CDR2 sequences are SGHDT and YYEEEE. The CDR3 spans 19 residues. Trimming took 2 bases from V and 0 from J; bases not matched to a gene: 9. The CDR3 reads CASSLHRDRGPYSGNTIYF. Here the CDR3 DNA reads TGTGCCAGCAGCTTACACCGGGACAGGGGGCCCTACTCTGGAAACACCATATATTTT. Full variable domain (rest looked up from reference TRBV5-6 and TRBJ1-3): DAGVTQSPTHLIKTRGQQVTLRCSPKSGHDTVSWYQQALGQGPQFIFQYYEEEERQRGNFPDRFSGHQFPNYSSELNVNALLLGDSALYLCASSLHRDRGPYSGNTIYFGEGSWLTVV.

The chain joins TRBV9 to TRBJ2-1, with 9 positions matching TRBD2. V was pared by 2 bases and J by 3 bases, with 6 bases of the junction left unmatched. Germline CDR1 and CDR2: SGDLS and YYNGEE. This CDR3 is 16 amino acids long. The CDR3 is CASSVAGGQNYNEQFF. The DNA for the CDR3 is TGTGCCAGCAGCGTTGCGGGGGGGCAGAACTACAATGAGCAGTTCTTC.